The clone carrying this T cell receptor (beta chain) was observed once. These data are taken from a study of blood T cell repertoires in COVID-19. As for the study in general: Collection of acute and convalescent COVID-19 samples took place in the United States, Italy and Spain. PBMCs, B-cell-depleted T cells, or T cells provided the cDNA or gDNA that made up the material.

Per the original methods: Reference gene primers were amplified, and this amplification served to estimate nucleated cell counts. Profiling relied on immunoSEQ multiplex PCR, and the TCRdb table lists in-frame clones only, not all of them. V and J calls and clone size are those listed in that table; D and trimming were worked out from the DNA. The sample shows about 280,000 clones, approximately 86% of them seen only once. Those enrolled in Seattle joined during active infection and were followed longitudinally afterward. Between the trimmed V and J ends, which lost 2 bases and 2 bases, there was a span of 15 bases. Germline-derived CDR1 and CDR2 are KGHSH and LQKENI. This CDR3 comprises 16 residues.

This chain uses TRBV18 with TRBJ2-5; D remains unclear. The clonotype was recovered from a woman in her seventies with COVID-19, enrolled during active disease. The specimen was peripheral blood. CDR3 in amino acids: CASSPSGRARQETQYF. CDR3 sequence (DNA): TGTGCCAGCTCACCATCCGGCCGCGCGAGGCAAGAGACCCAGTACTTC.